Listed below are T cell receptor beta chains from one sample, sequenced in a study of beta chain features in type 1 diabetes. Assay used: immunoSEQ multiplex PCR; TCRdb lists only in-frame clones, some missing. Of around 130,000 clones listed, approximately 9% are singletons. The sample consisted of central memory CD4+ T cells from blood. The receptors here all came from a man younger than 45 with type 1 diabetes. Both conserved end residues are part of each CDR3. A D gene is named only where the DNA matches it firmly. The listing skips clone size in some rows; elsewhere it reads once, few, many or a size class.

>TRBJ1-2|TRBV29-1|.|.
TGCAGCGTTAGCGCGTCGGACACCTATGGCTACACCTTC
CSVSASDTYGYTF
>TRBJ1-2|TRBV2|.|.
TGTGCCAGCAAGGTCGGCAGGGGAACTGATGGCTACACCTTC
CASKVGRGTDGYTF
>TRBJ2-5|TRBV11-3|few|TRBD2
TGTGCCAGCAGCTTAGCGGGGGGGTTCGGGACCCAGTACTTC
CASSLAGGFGTQYF
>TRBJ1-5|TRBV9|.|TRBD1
TGTGCCAGCAGCCCGGGACAGGGAGGTGGTCAGCCCCAGCATTTT
CASSPGQGGGQPQHF
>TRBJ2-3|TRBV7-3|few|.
TGTGCCAGCAGCCCCATCGCCGGGGGGCGGACAGATACGCAGTATTTT
CASSPIAGGRTDTQYF
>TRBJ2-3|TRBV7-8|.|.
TGTGCCAGCAGCTTAGTAGGGGGACGGGGCACAGATACGCAGTATTTT
CASSLVGGRGTDTQYF
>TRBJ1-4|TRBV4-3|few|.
TGCGCCAGCAGCCAAGGGACAGTTGCAACTAATGAAAAACTGTTTTTT
CASSQGTVATNEKLFF
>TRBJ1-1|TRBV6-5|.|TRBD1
TGTGCCAGCAGTTACTCGACAGGGCGGATCACTGAAGCTTTCTTT
CASSYSTGRITEAFF
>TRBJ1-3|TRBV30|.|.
TGTGCCTGGCGAACCGGGGGAGGAAACACCATATATTTT
CAWRTGGGNTIYF
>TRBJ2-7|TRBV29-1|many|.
TGCAGCGTTGAAGATCTTACCTACGAGCAGTACTTC
CSVEDLTYEQYF
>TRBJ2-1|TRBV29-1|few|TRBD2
TGCAGCGTTCTCGGACTAGGCAATGAGCAGTTCTTC
CSVLGLGNEQFF
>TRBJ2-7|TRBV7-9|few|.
TGTGCCAGCAGCGTGATGCAGGGCTCCTACGAGCAGTACTTC
CASSVMQGSYEQYF
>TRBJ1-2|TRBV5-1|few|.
TGCGCCAGCAGCTTGGCACAGGACAACTATGGCTACACCTTC
CASSLAQDNYGYTF
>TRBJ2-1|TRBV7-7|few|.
TGTGCTAGCAGCTTAGAAGCGGGCGCAGGGCAGTTCTTC
CASSLEAGAGQFF
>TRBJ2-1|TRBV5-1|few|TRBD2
TGCGCCAGCACCCTGACTAGCGGGGGGGCCTTGGGGAATGAGCAGTTCTTC
CASTLTSGGALGNEQFF
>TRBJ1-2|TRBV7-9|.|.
TGTGCCAGCAGCACAGGCATTGCTAACTATGGCTACACCTTC
CASSTGIANYGYTF
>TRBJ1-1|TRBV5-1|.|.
TGCGCCAGCAGCTTGTCTTCAGCGGGAACTGAAGCTTTCTTT
CASSLSSAGTEAFF
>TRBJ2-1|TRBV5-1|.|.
TGCGCCAGCAATGGGGGGGGCAGCTCCTACAATGAGCAGTTCTTC
CASNGGGSSYNEQFF
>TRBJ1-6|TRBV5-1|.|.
TGCGCCAGCAGGCTCCGAGAATTTAATTCACCCCTCCACTTT
CASRLREFNSPLHF
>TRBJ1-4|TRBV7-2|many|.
TGTGCCAGCAGGGACCGGCGGGCCGAAAAACTGTTTTTT
CASRDRRAEKLFF
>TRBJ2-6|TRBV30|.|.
TGTGCCTGGACGGTCTCTGGGGCCAACGTCCTGACTTTC
CAWTVSGANVLTF
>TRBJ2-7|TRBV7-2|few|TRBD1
TGTGCCAGCAGCTCCCGGGACAGGGGCCACCACGAGCAGTACTTC
CASSSRDRGHHEQYF
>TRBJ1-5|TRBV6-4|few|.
TGTGCCAGCAGTGTCGGACAGCCGCAGCCCCAGCATTTT
CASSVGQPQPQHF